This TCR beta chain originates from a study of vaccination effects on CD4 cells after COVID-19 (dated 2022 in TCRdb). About the study as a whole: The ViraFEST assay stimulated PBMC with viral peptide pools and then used TCR sequencing to identify antigen-specific CD4+ T cell clonotypes by expansion. Post-vaccine samples across the study were collected a median of 72 days after the second dose, with a range of 14 to 241. Each well held under 2.5 million PBMC cultured in IMDM containing around 5% human AB serum, about 10 IU/ml IL-2 and gentamicin, along with about 9.3 ug/ml peptides. In both COVID-19 convalescent patients and infection-naive vaccine recipients, the study compared SARS-CoV-2 spike-specific CD4+ TCR repertoires from before mRNA vaccination with those from after it. Altogether, around 9 COVID-19 convalescent patients and several SARS-CoV-2-naive healthy vaccine recipients made up the full study. Cultures from other donors in the study were sequenced using the Oncomine TCR Beta short-read assay on an Illumina iSeq 100. Study-wide conclusions, independent of this receptor: Limitations of the study were the small number of convalescent patients and the absence of early post-infection timepoints. At late post-vaccination timepoints, both infection-induced and vaccine-induced clones showed marked clonal contraction, consistent with waning T cell responses. Among healthy vaccine recipients, nearly all vaccine-induced clones were SARS-CoV-2 mono-reactive, and just 1 of 255 was cross-reactive with common cold coronaviruses.

The library was produced with the immunoSEQ multiplex PCR assay. DNA from the cultured and isolated CD4+ T cells underwent TCR beta CDR3 sequencing. The paper's data handling went like this. Non-productive TCR sequences were discarded, and reads were trimmed to the CDR3 region, with only CDR3s of 7 or more amino acids retained. Antigen-specific clonotypes were identified using the MANAFEST web app by comparison of expansion in peptide wells against reference cultures. Positive clones required FDR<0.05 expansion versus reference and all other wells, odds ratio above 5, and frequency above 0.1% in two replicate wells. A clonotype was defined as cross-reactive if the clonotype was significantly expanded both in SARS-CoV-2 spike wells and in at least one common cold coronavirus spike condition. Levenshtein distance calculated with the stringdist R package was used to assess CDR3 similarity, and unrooted trees were constructed with ape in R 3.6.1. TCRdb provides this immuneACCESS table in a form limited to in-frame rearrangements. Some clones are lacking; in checked studies, under half of them reflect an unresolved V gene, and why the rest are absent is not known. That table supplies the V and J calls and clone size; D and trimming were determined from the DNA. This sample holds around 50,000 clones; less than 85% were observed only once. Of the sample, over 6.5% is held by the ten largest clones.

After around ten days of culture, CD4+ T cells were isolated with the EasySep CD4+ T cell isolation kit. Each participant got two doses of an mRNA SARS-CoV-2 vaccine, either BNT162b2 or mRNA-1273. Healthy vaccine recipients had no prior SARS-CoV-2 infection, confirmed by negative nucleocapsid antibodies before and after vaccination. Half of the culture medium was replaced with fresh IL-2-containing medium on days 3 and 7. Unless noted otherwise, every peptide stimulation condition was cultured in triplicate wells. PBMC were separated from whole blood using Ficoll-Paque Plus gradient centrifugation and were then either cryopreserved at -140C or used fresh. Genomic DNA was extracted from cultured CD4+ T cells with the QIAamp micro DNA kit. The germline V gene (reference sequence) provides CDR1 DFQATT and CDR2 SNEGSKA. V trim: 3 bases; J trim: 7 bases; unmatched bases: 6. Measured from the cysteine to the phenylalanine, the CDR3 is 13 residues long. Left in the record is the CDR3 DNA by itself, 39 bases read in frame from the first base.

To note about this clone: Its antigen specificity is not known. Base qualities are not at hand, and no much larger clone is one base apart.

The sequenced sample was CD4+ T cells from PBMCs cultured without peptide, obtained after COVID-19 vaccination. This clonotype was sampled from a human donor who received a COVID-19 vaccine. The chain is encoded by TRBV20-1 joined to TRBJ1-5; 7 bases in the junction line up with TRBD1. The bases are TGCAGTGCTAGTCCCGACAGGGACCAGCCCCAGCATTTT. It specifies CSASPDRDQPQHF.